This T cell receptor (beta chain) is drawn from a study of shared T cell receptors in the human thymus. This clone has only a few counts. Trimming took 5 bases from V and 5 from J, leaving 16 bases between them. Germline CDR1 MNHEY, CDR2 SMNVEV (reference sequence). CDR3 length: 14 residues. Using immunoSEQ multiplex PCR, the repertoire was profiled, and TCRdb retains in-frame clones only, with some absent. The sample has fewer than 700,000 clones; 85% to 90% are singletons. These data also formed part of another study, on human thymus T cells.

The V call is TRBV27, the J call TRBJ2-7, with D possibly matching TRBD2 (7 bases). The sequenced sample consisted of thymocytes. The TCR comes from a boy younger than two with a congenital heart defect. The CDR3 DNA reads as TGTGCCAGCAGTCCCCTGGGGGGGCAGGACGAGCAGTACTTC. This gives the protein CASSPLGGQDEQYF.